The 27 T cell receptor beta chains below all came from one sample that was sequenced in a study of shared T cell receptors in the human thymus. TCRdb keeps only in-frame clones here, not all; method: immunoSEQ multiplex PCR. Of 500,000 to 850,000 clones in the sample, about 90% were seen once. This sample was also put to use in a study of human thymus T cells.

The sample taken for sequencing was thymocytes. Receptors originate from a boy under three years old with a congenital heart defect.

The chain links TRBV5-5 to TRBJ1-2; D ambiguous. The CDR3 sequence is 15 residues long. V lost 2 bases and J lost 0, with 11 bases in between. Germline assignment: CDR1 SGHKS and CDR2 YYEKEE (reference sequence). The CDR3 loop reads CASSFEAATNYGYTF. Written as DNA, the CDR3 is TGTGCCAGCAGCTTTGAGGCAGCAACTAACTATGGCTACACCTTC.

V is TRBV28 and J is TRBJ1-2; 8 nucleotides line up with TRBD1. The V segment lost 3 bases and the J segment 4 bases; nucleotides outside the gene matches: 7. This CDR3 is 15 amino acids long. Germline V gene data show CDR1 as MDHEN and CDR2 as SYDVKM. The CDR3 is CASSLGQANFYGYTF. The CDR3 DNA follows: TGTGCCAGCAGTTTGGGACAGGCGAACTTCTATGGCTACACCTTC.

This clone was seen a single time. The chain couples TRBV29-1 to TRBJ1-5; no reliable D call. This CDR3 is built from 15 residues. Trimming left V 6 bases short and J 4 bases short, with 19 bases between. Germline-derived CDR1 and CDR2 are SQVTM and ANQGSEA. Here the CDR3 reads CSVMVSSYRNQPQHF. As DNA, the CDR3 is TGCAGCGTCATGGTCAGTTCCTACAGAAATCAGCCCCAGCATTTT.

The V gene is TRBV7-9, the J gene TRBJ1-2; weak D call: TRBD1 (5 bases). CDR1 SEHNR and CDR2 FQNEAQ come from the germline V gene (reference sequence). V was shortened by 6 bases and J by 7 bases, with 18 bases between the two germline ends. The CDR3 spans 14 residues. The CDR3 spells CASSRSRRDSGYTF. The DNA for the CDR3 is TGTGCCAGCAGTCGCTCCCGCAGGGATTCTGGCTACACCTTC.

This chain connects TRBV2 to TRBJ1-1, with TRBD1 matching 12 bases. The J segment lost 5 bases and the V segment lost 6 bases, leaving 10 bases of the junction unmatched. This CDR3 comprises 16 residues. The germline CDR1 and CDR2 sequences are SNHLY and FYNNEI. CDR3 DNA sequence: TGTGCCAGCAGCCCCTGGGGGGACAGGGGGCATACTGAAGCTTTCTTT. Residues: CASSPWGDRGHTEAFF.

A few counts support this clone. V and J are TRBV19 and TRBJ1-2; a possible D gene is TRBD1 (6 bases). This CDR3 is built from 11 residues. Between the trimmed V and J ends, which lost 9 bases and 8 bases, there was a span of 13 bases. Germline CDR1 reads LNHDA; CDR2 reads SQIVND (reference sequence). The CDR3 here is CASNSQGGYTF. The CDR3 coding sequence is TGTGCCAGCAACTCGCAGGGGGGCTACACCTTC.

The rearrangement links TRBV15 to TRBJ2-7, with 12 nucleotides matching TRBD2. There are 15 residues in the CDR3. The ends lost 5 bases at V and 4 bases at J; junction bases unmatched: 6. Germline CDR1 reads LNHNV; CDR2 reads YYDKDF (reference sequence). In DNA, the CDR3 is TGTGCCACCAGCCCAGGACTAGCGGGGACTTACGAGCAGTACTTC. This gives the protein CATSPGLAGTYEQYF.

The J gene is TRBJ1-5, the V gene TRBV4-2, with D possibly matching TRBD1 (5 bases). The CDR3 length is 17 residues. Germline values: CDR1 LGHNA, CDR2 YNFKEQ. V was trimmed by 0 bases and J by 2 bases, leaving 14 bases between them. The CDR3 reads CASSQEPGVSRNQPQHF. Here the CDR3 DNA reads TGTGCCAGCAGCCAAGAGCCGGGGGTAAGTCGCAATCAGCCCCAGCATTTT.

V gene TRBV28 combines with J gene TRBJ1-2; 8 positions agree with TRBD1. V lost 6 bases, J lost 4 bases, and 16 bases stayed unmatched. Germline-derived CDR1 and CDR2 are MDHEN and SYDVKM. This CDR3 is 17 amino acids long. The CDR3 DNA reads TGTGCCAGCAGCCACCATTGGACAGGGCCATGGGGCTATGGCTACACCTTC. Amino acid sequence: CASSHHWTGPWGYGYTF.

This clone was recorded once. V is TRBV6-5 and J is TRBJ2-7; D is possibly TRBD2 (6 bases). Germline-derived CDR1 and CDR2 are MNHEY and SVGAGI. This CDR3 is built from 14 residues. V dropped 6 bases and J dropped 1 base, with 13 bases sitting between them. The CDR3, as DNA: TGTGCCAGCAGCCCCGGGGACTCTTCCTACGAGCAGTACTTC. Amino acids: CASSPGDSSYEQYF.

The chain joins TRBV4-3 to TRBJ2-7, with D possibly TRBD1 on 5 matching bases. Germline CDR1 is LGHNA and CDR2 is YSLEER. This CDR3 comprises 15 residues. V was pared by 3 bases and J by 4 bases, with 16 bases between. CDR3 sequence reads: CASSHLLTKGYEQYF. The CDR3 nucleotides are TGCGCCAGCAGCCACCTACTCACGAAGGGGTACGAGCAGTACTTC.

This CDR3 is CASSSDRAYGYTF. Here the CDR3 DNA reads TGTGCCAGCAGCTCAGACAGGGCCTATGGCTACACCTTC. V is TRBV11-2 and J is TRBJ1-2; TRBD1 matches 7 bases. Germline assignment: CDR1 SGHAT and CDR2 FQNNGV. The CDR3 is made up of 13 amino acids. J lost 4 bases, V lost 4 bases, and 3 bases had no gene match.

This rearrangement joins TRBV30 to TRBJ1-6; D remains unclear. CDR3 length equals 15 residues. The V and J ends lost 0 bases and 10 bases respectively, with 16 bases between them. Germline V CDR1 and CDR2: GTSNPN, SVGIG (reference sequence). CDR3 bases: TGTGCCTGGAGTGTTTGGACTGCCCGGAAATCACCCCTCCACTTT. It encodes CAWSVWTARKSPLHF.

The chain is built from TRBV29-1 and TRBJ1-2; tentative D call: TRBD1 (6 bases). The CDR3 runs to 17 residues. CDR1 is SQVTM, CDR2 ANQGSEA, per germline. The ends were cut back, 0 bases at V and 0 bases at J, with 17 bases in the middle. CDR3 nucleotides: TGCAGCGTTGAAGATAATAGAGGGACATCTACTAACTATGGCTACACCTTC. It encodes CSVEDNRGTSTNYGYTF.

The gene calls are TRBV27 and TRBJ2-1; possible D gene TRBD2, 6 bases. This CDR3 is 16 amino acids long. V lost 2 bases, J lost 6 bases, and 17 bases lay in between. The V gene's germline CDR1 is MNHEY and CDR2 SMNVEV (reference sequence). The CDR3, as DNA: TGTGCCAGCAGTTTAGCGGGGACCCAGAGGCTCAATGAGCAGTTCTTC. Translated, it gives CASSLAGTQRLNEQFF.

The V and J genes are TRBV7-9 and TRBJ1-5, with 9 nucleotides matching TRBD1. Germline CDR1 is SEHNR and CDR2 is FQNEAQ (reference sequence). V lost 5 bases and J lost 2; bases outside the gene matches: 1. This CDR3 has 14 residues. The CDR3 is CASSRTGGNQPQHF. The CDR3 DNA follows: TGTGCCAGCAGCCGGACAGGGGGCAATCAGCCCCAGCATTTT. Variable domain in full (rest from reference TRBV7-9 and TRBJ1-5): DTGVSQNPRHKITKRGQNVTFRCDPISEHNRLYWYRQTLGQGPEFLTYFQNEAQLEKSRLLSDRFSAERPKGSFSTLEIQRTEQGDSAMYLCASSRTGGNQPQHFGDGTRLSIL.

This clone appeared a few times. In DNA, the CDR3 is TGTGCCAGCAGGACTGCAGATACGCAGTATTTT. Its protein is CASRTADTQYF. The genes are TRBV6-6 and TRBJ2-3, with D hard to call. This CDR3 spans 11 amino acids. V was cut by 6 bases and J by 4 bases, with 5 bases left in between. Germline V gene data show CDR1 as MNHNY and CDR2 as SVGAGI (reference sequence).

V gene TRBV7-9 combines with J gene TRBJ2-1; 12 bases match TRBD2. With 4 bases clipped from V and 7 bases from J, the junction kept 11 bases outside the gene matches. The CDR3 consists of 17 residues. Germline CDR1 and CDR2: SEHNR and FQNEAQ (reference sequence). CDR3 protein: CASSSQLTSGSRNEQFF. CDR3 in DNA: TGTGCCAGCAGCTCACAGTTGACTAGCGGGAGTAGGAATGAGCAGTTCTTC.

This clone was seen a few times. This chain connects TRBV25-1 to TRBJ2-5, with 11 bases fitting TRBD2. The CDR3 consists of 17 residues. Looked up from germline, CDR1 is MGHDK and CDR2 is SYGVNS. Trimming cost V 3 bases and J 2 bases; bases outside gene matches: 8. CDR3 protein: CASSDRTSGREQETQYF. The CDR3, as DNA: TGTGCCAGCAGTGACAGAACTAGCGGGAGAGAGCAAGAGACCCAGTACTTC.

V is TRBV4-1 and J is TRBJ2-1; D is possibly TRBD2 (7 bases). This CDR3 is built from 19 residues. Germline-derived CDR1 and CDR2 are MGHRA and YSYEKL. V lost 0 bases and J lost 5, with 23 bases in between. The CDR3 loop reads CASSQDPPGRPGGHNEQFF. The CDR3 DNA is TGCGCCAGCAGCCAAGATCCCCCAGGGCGGCCGGGGGGCCACAATGAGCAGTTCTTC.

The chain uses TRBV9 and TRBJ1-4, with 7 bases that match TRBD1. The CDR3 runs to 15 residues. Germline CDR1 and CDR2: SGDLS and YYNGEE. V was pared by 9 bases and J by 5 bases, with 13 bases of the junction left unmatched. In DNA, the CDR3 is TGTGCCAAACACGCCTACCGGGACAGAAATGAAAAACTGTTTTTT. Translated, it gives CAKHAYRDRNEKLFF.

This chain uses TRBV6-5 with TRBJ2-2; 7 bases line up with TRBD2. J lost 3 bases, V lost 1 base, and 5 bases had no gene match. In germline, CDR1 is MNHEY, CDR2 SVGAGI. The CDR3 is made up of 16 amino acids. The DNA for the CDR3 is TGTGCCAGCAGTTACTTGCGGGAGTGGGACACCGGGGAGCTGTTTTTT. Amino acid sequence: CASSYLREWDTGELFF.

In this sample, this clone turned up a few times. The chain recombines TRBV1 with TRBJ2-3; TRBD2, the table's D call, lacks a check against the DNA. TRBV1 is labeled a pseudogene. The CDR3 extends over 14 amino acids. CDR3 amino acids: CTSSQSRSGDTQYF. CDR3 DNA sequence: TGCACCAGCAGCCAGAGCCGCTCGGGGGATACGCAGTATTTT.

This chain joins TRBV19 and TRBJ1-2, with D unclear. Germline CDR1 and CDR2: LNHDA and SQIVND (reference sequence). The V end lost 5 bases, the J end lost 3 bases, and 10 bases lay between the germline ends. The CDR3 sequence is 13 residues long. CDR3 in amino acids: CASSAHRHYGYTF. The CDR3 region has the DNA TGTGCCAGTAGTGCCCACAGACACTATGGCTACACCTTC.

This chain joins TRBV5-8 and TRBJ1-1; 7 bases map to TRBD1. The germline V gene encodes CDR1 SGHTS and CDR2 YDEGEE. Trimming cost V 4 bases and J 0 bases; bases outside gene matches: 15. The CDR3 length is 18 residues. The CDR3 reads CASSPERQGGHMNTEAFF. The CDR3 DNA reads TGTGCCAGCAGCCCGGAGAGACAGGGAGGCCACATGAACACTGAAGCTTTCTTT.

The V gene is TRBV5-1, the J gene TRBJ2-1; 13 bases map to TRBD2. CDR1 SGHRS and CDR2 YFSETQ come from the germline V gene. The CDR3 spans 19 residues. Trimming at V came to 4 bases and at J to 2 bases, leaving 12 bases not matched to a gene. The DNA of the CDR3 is TGCGCCAGCAGCCCGTGGACTAGCGGGAGTGCCATCCCCTACAATGAGCAGTTCTTC. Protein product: CASSPWTSGSAIPYNEQFF.

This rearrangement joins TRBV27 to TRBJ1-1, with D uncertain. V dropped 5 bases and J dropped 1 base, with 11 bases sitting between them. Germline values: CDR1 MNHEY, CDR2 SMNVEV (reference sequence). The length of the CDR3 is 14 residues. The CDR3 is CASSADFKNTEAFF. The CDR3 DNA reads TGTGCCAGCAGTGCGGATTTTAAGAACACTGAAGCTTTCTTT.